The rows below give T cell receptor beta chains drawn from one sample of a study of blood T cell repertoires in COVID-19. The repertoire was sequenced with immunoSEQ multiplex PCR; TCRdb's copy has only in-frame clones and lacks some. This table holds about 150,000 clones, approximately 78% found once. Sequenced input: peripheral blood. Receptor source: a man between 60 and 70 years old who had recovered from COVID-19. Both conserved end residues are part of each CDR3. The order of the fields is clone size, D gene, CDR3 length, J gene, V gene, CDR3 protein, CDR3 DNA. The D gene is left open where the match is weak. Size is stated for part of the rows, as once, few or many counts, or as a class when the clone is expanded.

>.|TRBD1|14|TRBJ1-2|TRBV4-3
CASSRTGTGVGYTF
TGCGCCAGCAGCCGTACCGGGACAGGGGTCGGCTACACCTTC
>.|.|13|TRBJ2-7|TRBV6-5
CASSNRAAGEQYF
TGTGCCAGCAGCAACCGGGCTGCGGGGGAGCAGTACTTC
>once|.|15|TRBJ1-4|TRBV5-1
CASSLAGGKEEKLFF
TGCGCCAGCAGCTTGGCCGGGGGAAAAGAGGAAAAACTGTTTTTT
>few|TRBD1|14|TRBJ1-2|TRBV24-1
CATSDQGEKRGYTF
TGTGCCACCAGTGACCAGGGGGAAAAGCGTGGCTACACCTTC
>once|TRBD2|16|TRBJ2-1|TRBV3-1/TRBV3-2
CASSQDLLAGGNEQFF
TGTGCCAGCAGCCAGGATCTTCTAGCGGGAGGCAATGAGCAGTTCTTC
>.|.|18|TRBJ1-1|TRBV5-4
CASSPMTGEFLLNTEAFF
TGTGCCAGCAGCCCAATGACAGGAGAGTTCTTGCTGAACACTGAAGCTTTCTTT
>once|TRBD1|16|TRBJ1-1|TRBV6-5
CASSFPPGQGGGEAFF
TGTGCCAGCAGTTTTCCTCCGGGACAGGGAGGGGGTGAAGCTTTCTTT
>.|.|15|TRBJ1-5|TRBV9
CASSVHSYSNQPQHF
TGTGCCAGCAGCGTCCACAGCTATAGCAATCAGCCCCAGCATTTT
>.|.|15|TRBJ1-1|TRBV4-2
CASSQDPRGITEAFF
TGTGCCAGCAGCCAAGATCCCAGGGGAATTACTGAAGCTTTCTTT
>.|.|13|TRBJ2-2|TRBV30
CAWTGRRGGELFF
TGTGCCTGGACAGGACGAAGGGGCGGGGAGCTGTTTTTT
>once|.|16|TRBJ1-1|TRBV19
CASRMTGLKSPTEAFF
TGTGCCAGTAGGATGACAGGTCTCAAAAGTCCCACTGAAGCTTTCTTT
>.|.|14|TRBJ1-1|TRBV19
CASSIGQGGTEAFF
TGTGCCAGTAGTATAGGGCAGGGAGGCACTGAAGCTTTCTTT